The clone carrying this T cell receptor (beta chain) was recorded at least ten times. Its antigen is unidentified. These data come from a study of T cells in Graves' hyperthyroidism and ophthalmopathy. Study in general: Peripheral blood samples were taken at initial diagnosis, prior to any treatment.

Amplification of TCR beta CDR3 regions was performed using RNA transcripts as template. The study used the HTBI primer set for a first-round RT-PCR of the TCR CDR3. TCRdb re-called the multiplex PCR reads with MiXCR, one entry per CDR3 protein. The sample has around 600,000 distinct CDR3 sequences, more than 13% seen once. Study-wide results and caveats: Stable hyperthyroidism was told apart from ophthalmopathy by a model built on 13 V-J features. Blood also showed most of the thyroid clonotypes that were expanded above 0.001.

V was cut by 2 bases and J by 1 base, with 5 bases left in between. Germline loops: CDR1 GTSNPN, CDR2 SVGIG (reference sequence). The length of the CDR3 is 12 residues. The sequence was collected from a woman aged 18-29 years with Graves' ophthalmopathy. Sequences were obtained from blood. The chain combines TRBV30 with TRBJ1-2, with no clear D. The CDR3 DNA reads as TGTGCCTGGAGTAAGATTAACTATGGCTACACCTTC. The encoded protein is CAWSKINYGYTF.